This T cell receptor beta chain emerged from a study of control samples from healthy donors and cancer patients. TCRdb keeps only in-frame clones here, not all; method: immunoSEQ multiplex PCR. The sample carries about 120,000 clones, about 87% recorded once. The source material was blood. The clonotype was recovered from a man aged 25-45 years in good health.

Written as DNA, the CDR3 is TGTGCCAGCAGTTTAGGGGTTGGATCTGGCTACACCTTC. This translates into CASSLGVGSGYTF. The V and J genes are TRBV12-3 or TRBV12-4 and TRBJ1-2; D remains ambiguous. This CDR3 has 13 residues. The V and J ends lost 1 base and 7 bases respectively, with 10 bases between them.